This T cell receptor beta chain was recovered during a study of shared clonotypes between healthy human individuals. Replicate PCRs from sorted subsets contained about 0.2 ug DNA, which is 29,000 or so T cell genomes. TCRdb's table, derived via immunoSEQ multiplex PCR, lists solely in-frame clones and lacks some. The sample contains approximately 2,200,000 clones, 93% of which appear only once. Study-level findings and limits: An effect of sequencing depth on clonotype sharing among donors was expected. Rarefaction analysis demonstrated incomplete sorted-subset sequencing notwithstanding large depth. Lower generation probabilities were found for non-shared clonotypes than for those shared by all four donors.

CD8 cells classed as naive were CD45RO-negative and positively selected for CCR7, excluding terminally differentiated effector memory CD45RA+ cells. With regard to this clone: The target antigen is unknown.

This CDR3 comprises 16 residues. The germline gives CDR1 SGHRS, CDR2 YFSETQ. V lost 4 bases, J lost 6 bases, and 13 bases stayed unmatched. The chain carries TRBV5-1 and TRBJ2-1; 7 bases match TRBD2. Sequencing input: naive CD8+ T cells from PBMCs. The receptor's source is a man between 18 and 29 years old in good health. Some clones in this sample may be carry-over from other donors' samples. This chain's CDR3 is CASSPSRDYMGNEQFF. The CDR3 DNA is TGCGCCAGCAGCCCTAGCCGGGACTACATGGGCAATGAGCAGTTCTTC.